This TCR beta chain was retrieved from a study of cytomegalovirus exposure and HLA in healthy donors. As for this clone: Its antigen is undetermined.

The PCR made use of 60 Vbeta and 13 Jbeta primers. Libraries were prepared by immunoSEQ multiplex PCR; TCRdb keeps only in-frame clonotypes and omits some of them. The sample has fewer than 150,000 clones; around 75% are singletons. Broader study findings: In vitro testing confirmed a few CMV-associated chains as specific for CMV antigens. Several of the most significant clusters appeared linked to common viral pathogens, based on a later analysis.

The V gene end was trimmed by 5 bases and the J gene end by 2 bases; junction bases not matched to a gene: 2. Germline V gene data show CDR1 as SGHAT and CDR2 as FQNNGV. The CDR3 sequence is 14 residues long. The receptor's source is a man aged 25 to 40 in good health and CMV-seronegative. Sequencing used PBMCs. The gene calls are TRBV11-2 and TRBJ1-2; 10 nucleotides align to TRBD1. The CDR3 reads CASSPGQGNYGYTF. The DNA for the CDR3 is TGTGCCAGCAGCCCGGGACAGGGGAACTATGGCTACACCTTC. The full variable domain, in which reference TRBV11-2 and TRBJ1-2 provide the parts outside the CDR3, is EAGVAQSPRYKIIEKRQSVAFWCNPISGHATLYWYQQILGQGPKLLIQFQNNGVVDDSQLPKDRFSAERLKGVDSTLKIQPAKLEDSAVYLCASSPGQGNYGYTFGSGTRLTVV.